These T cell receptor beta chains were read from a single sample in a study of shared clonotypes between healthy human individuals. The protocol was immunoSEQ multiplex PCR, while the TCRdb copy is restricted to in-frame clones and leaves out a portion. The sample lists roughly 2.4 million clones, 95% occurring once. Sequenced sample: naive CD4+ T cells sorted from blood. These receptors all stem from a man between 18 and 29 years old in good health. Each CDR3 is given with its conserved first and last residue. A D gene is named only where the DNA matches it firmly. Part of the rows lack a size; the others show once, few, many or a class for expanded clones.

D gene | clone size | J gene | V gene | CDR3 DNA | CDR3 protein
TRBD2 | NA | TRBJ2-7 | TRBV18 | TGTGCCAGCTCACCACCACGGCCCGGACTAGCGGGGGCCTACGAGCAGTACTTC | CASSPPRPGLAGAYEQYF
TRBD1 | once | TRBJ2-5 | TRBV29-1 | TGCAGCTCACGACAGGGAGAGACCCAGTACTTC | CSSRQGETQYF
NA | NA | TRBJ2-7 | TRBV10-2 | TGCGCCAGCAGTGGGGGGGGCCACGAGCAGTACTTC | CASSGGGHEQYF
NA | NA | TRBJ2-3 | TRBV18 | TGTGCCAGCTCTGACACAGATACGCAGTATTTT | CASSDTDTQYF
NA | NA | TRBJ2-3 | TRBV5-1 | TGCGCCAGCAGCTTGGGGTTCACAGATACGCAGTATTTT | CASSLGFTDTQYF
TRBD1 | NA | TRBJ2-7 | TRBV5-1 | TGCGCCAGCAGCGGAGGACAGGCTTACGAGCAGTACTTC | CASSGGQAYEQYF
TRBD2 | NA | TRBJ2-2 | TRBV7-2 | TGTGCCAGCAGCCCGGGGACTAGCGGGATCACCGGGGAGCTGTTTTTT | CASSPGTSGITGELFF
NA | NA | TRBJ1-6 | TRBV7-9 | TGTGCCAGCAGCTTAGAGGACTTCTCACCCCTCCACTTT | CASSLEDFSPLHF
TRBD1 | NA | TRBJ1-4 | TRBV2 | TGTGCCAGCAGGGTAGACAGGGGTGGGAGTGAAAAACTGTTTTTT | CASRVDRGGSEKLFF
NA | NA | TRBJ2-7 | TRBV6-1 | TGTGCCAGCAGCCGTATTGAGTCAGGACCCTACGAGCAGTACTTC | CASSRIESGPYEQYF
NA | NA | TRBJ1-6 | TRBV6-1 | TGTGCCAGTGGGGACATTTCGAATTCACCCCTCCACTTT | CASGDISNSPLHF